This T cell receptor (beta chain) was found in a study of long-term antiretroviral therapy in people with HIV. With survey level as its setting, the immunoSEQ assay was v3.0. This table comes from immunoSEQ multiplex PCR, and its TCRdb copy is limited to in-frame clones, with some not included. Among 20,000 to 25,000 clones listed, approximately 76% were seen once. There are 13 residues in the CDR3. J gave up 8 bases and V 3 bases, and 7 bases lay outside the gene matches. CDR1 is SQVTM and CDR2 is ANQGSEA in the germline V gene. At minimum, one pre-ART and two post-ART PBMC samples were obtained from each donor.

The receptor was derived from a woman in her 40s with HIV. The sample consisted of unsorted PBMCs, taken approximately 1.8 years before starting antiretroviral therapy. The J gene is TRBJ1-2, the V gene TRBV29-1; 9 nucleotides agree with TRBD1. The CDR3 sequence is CSVEGQGEMGYTF. CDR3 in DNA: TGCAGCGTTGAGGGACAGGGTGAAATGGGCTACACCTTC.